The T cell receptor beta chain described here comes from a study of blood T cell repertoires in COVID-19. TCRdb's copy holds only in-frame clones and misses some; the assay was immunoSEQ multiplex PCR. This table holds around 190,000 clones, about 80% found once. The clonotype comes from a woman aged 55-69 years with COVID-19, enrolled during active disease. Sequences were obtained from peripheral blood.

CDR3: CASSPGTRLNNSPLHF. The CDR3 bases are TGCGCCAGCAGCCCCGGGACAAGATTAAATAATTCACCCCTCCACTTT. The J gene is TRBJ1-6, the V gene TRBV5-1; perhaps TRBD1 as D (6 bases). CDR1 is SGHRS, CDR2 YFSETQ, per germline. The CDR3 spans 16 residues. V gave up 4 bases and J gave up 5 bases, with 16 bases separating them. The whole variable domain, filled in from reference TRBV5-1 and TRBJ1-6, reads KAGVTQTPRYLIKTRGQQVTLSCSPISGHRSVSWYQQTPGQGLQFLFEYFSETQRNKGNFPGRFSGRQFSNSRSEMNVSTLELGDSALYLCASSPGTRLNNSPLHFGNGTRLTVT.